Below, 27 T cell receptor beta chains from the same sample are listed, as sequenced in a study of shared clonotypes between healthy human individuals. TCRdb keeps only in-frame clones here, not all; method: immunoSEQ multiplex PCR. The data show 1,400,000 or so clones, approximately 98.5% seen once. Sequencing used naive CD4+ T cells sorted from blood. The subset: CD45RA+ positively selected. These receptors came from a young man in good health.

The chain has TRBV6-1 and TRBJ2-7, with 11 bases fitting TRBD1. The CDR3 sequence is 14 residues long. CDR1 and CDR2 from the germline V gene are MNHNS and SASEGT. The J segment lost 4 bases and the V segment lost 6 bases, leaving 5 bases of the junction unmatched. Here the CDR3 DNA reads TGTGCCAGCAGGGGGGGACAGGGGGTGTACGAGCAGTACTTC. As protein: CASRGGQGVYEQYF.

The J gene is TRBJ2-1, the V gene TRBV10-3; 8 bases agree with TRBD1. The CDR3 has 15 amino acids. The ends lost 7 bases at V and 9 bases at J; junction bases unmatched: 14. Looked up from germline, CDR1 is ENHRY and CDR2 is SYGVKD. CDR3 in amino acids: CAINTDRGRRFEQFF. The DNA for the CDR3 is TGTGCCATCAATACCGACAGGGGTCGTCGGTTTGAGCAGTTCTTC.

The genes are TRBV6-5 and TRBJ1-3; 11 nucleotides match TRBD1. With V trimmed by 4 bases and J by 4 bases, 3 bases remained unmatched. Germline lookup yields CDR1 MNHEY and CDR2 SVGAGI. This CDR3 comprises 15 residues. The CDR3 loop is CASSFGQGAGNTIYF. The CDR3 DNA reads TGTGCCAGCAGTTTCGGACAGGGGGCCGGAAACACCATATATTTT.

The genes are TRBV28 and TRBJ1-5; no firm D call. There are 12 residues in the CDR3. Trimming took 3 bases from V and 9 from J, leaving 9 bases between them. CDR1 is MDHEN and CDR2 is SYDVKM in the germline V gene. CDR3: CASSLGKMPQHF. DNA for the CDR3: TGTGCCAGCAGTTTGGGAAAGATGCCCCAGCATTTT.

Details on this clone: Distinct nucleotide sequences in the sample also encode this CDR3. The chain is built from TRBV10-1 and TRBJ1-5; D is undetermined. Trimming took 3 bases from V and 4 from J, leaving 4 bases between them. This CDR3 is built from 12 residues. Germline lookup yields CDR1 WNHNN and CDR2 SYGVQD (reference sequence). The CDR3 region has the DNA TGCGCCAGCAGTGACAGTAATCAGCCCCAGCATTTT. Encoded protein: CASSDSNQPQHF.

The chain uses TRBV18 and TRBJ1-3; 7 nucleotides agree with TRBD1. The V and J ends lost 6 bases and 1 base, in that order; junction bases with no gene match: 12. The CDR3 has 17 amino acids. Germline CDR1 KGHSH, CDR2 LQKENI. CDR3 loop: CASSPTGLSTSGNTIYF. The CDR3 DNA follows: TGTGCCAGCTCCCCGACAGGGTTGTCGACTTCTGGAAACACCATATATTTT.

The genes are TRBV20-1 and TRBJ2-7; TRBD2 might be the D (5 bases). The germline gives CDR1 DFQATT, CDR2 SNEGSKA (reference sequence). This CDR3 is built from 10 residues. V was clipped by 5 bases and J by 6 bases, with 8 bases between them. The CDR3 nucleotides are TGCAGTGCTGGGAGAATCGAGCAGTACTTC. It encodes CSAGRIEQYF.

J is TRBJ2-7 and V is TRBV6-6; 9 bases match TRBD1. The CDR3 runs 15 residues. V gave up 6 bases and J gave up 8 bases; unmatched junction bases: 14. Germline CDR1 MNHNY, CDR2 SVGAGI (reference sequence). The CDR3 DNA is TGTGCCAGCAGAACCCCGGGACAGGGTTTGGGCCAGCAGTACTTC. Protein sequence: CASRTPGQGLGQQYF.

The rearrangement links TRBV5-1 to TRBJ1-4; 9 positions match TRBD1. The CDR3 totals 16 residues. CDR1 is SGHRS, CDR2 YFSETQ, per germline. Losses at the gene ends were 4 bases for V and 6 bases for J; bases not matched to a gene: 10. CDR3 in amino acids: CASSLGNRGRYEKLFF. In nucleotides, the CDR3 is TGCGCCAGCAGCCTAGGAAACAGGGGGCGATATGAAAAACTGTTTTTT.

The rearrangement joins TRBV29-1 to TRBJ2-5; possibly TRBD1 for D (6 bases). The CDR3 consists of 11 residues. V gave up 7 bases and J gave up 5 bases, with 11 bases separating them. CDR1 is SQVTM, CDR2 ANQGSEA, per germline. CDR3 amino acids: CSGTGWETQYF. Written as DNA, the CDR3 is TGCAGCGGTACAGGGTGGGAGACCCAGTACTTC. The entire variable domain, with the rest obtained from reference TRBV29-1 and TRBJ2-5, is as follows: SAVISQKPSRDICQRGTSLTIQCQVDSQVTMMFWYRQQPGQSLTLIATANQGSEATYESGFVIDKFPISRPNLTFSTLTVSNMSPEDSSIYLCSGTGWETQYFGPGTRLLVL.

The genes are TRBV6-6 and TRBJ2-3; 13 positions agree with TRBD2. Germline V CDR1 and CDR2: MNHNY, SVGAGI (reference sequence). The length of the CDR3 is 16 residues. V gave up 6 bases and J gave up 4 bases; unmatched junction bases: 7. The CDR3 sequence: CASSHPGLAGADTQYF. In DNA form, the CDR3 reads TGTGCCAGCAGCCACCCCGGACTAGCGGGAGCAGATACGCAGTATTTT.

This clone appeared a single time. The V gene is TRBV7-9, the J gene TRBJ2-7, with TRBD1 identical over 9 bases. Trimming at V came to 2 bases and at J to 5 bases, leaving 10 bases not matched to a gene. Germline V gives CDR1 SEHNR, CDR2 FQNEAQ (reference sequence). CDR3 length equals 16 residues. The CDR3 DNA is TGTGCCAGCAGCTTATCCCCCGGGACAGGGTCCGACGAGCAGTACTTC. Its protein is CASSLSPGTGSDEQYF.

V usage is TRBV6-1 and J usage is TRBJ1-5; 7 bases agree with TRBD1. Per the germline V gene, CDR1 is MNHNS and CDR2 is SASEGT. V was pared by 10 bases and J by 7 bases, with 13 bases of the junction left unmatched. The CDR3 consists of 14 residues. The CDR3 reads CAIRQGQGTQPQHF. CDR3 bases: TGTGCCATCAGACAGGGTCAGGGTACGCAGCCCCAGCATTTT.

The CDR3 loop is CASSPGQGANEQFF. DNA of the CDR3: TGTGCCAGCAGCCCCGGACAGGGGGCAAATGAGCAGTTCTTC. This chain joins TRBV9 and TRBJ2-1, with 11 bases fitting TRBD1. This CDR3 is 14 amino acids long. Germline assignment: CDR1 SGDLS and CDR2 YYNGEE. V lost 4 bases to trimming and J lost 7 bases; unmatched junction nucleotides: 4.

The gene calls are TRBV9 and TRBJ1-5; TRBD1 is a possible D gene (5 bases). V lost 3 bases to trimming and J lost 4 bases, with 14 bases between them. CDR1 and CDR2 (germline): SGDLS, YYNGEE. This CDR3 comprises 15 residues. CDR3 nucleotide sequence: TGTGCCAGCAGCGCCTTGGGGGGATCAAATCAGCCCCAGCATTTT. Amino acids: CASSALGGSNQPQHF.

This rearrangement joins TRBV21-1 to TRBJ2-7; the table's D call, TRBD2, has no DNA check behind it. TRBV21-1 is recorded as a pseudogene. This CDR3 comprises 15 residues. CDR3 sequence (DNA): TGTGCCAGCAGCAAAGCGGGCGGCCAGGCGGGCGAGCAGTACTTC. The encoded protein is CASSKAGGQAGEQYF.

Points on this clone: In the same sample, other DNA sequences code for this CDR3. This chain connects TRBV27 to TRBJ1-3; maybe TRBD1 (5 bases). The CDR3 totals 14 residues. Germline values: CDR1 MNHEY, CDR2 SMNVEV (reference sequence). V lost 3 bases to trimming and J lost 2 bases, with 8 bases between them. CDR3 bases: TGTGCCAGCAGTTTTTCGGGACCTGGAAACACCATATATTTT. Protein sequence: CASSFSGPGNTIYF.

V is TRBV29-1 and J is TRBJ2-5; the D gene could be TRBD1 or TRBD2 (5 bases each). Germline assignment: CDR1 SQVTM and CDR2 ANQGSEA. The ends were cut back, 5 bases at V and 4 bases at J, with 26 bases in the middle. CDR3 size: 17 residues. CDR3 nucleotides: TGCAGCGTTCGACACTATCCTTTGGGGAGAAGGGGAGAGACCCAGTACTTC. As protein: CSVRHYPLGRRGETQYF. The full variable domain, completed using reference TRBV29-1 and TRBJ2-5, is SAVISQKPSRDICQRGTSLTIQCQVDSQVTMMFWYRQQPGQSLTLIATANQGSEATYESGFVIDKFPISRPNLTFSTLTVSNMSPEDSSIYLCSVRHYPLGRRGETQYFGPGTRLLVL.

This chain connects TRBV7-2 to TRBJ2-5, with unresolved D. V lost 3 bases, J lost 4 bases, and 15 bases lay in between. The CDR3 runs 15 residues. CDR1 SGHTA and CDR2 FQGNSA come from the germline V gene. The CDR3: CASSFASRWGETQYF. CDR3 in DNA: TGTGCCAGCAGCTTCGCCAGTCGGTGGGGAGAGACCCAGTACTTC.

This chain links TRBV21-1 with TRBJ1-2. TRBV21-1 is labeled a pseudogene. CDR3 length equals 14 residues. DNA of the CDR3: TGTGCCAGCAGCACCTCATCGGGGGGAGGTGGCTACACCTTC. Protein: CASSTSSGGGGYTF.

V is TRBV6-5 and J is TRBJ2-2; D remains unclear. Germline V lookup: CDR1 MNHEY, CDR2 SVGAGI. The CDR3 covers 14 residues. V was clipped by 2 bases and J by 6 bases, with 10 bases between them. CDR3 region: CASSYAPGAGELFF. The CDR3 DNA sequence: TGTGCCAGCAGTTACGCGCCGGGTGCCGGGGAGCTGTTTTTT.

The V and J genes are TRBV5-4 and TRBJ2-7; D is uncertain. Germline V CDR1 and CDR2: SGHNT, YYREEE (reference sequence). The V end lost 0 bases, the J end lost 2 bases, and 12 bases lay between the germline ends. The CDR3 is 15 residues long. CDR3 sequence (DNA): TGTGCCAGCAGCTTGGATGGCGTCAACACCTACGAGCAGTACTTC. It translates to CASSLDGVNTYEQYF.

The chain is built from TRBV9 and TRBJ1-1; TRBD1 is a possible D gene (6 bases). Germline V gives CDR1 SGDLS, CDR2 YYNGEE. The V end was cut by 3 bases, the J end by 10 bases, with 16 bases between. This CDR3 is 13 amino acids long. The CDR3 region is CASSETTGTIAFF. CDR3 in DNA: TGTGCCAGCAGCGAAACTACCGGGACAATAGCTTTCTTT.

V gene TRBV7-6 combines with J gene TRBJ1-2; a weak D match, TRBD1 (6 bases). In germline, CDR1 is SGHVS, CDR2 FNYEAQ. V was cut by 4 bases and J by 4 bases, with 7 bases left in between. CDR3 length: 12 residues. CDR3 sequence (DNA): TGTGCCAGCAGCTCGGACAGCTATGGCTACACCTTC. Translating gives CASSSDSYGYTF.

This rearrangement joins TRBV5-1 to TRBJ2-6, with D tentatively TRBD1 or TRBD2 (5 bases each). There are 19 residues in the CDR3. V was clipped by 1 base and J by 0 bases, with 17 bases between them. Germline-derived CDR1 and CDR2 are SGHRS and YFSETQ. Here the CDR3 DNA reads TGCGCCAGCAGCTTGCGGGGCCCAGGGTTGGGCTCTGGGGCCAACGTCCTGACTTTC. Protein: CASSLRGPGLGSGANVLTF.

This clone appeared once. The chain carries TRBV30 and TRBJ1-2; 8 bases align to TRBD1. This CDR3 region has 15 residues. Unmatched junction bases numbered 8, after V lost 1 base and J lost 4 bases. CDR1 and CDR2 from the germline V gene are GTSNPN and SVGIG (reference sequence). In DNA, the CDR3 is TGTGCCTGGAGTGGGACAGGGACAGTGCTCTATGGCTACACCTTC. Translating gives CAWSGTGTVLYGYTF.

The CDR3 loop is CASSVDPAANAQYF. CDR3 coding DNA: TGTGCCAGCAGCGTAGACCCAGCGGCCAACGCCCAGTACTTC. This chain links TRBV9 with TRBJ2-7, with D perhaps matching TRBD2 (5 bases). The V end lost 0 bases, the J end lost 10 bases, and 17 bases lay between the germline ends. Germline loops: CDR1 SGDLS, CDR2 YYNGEE. This CDR3 has 14 residues.